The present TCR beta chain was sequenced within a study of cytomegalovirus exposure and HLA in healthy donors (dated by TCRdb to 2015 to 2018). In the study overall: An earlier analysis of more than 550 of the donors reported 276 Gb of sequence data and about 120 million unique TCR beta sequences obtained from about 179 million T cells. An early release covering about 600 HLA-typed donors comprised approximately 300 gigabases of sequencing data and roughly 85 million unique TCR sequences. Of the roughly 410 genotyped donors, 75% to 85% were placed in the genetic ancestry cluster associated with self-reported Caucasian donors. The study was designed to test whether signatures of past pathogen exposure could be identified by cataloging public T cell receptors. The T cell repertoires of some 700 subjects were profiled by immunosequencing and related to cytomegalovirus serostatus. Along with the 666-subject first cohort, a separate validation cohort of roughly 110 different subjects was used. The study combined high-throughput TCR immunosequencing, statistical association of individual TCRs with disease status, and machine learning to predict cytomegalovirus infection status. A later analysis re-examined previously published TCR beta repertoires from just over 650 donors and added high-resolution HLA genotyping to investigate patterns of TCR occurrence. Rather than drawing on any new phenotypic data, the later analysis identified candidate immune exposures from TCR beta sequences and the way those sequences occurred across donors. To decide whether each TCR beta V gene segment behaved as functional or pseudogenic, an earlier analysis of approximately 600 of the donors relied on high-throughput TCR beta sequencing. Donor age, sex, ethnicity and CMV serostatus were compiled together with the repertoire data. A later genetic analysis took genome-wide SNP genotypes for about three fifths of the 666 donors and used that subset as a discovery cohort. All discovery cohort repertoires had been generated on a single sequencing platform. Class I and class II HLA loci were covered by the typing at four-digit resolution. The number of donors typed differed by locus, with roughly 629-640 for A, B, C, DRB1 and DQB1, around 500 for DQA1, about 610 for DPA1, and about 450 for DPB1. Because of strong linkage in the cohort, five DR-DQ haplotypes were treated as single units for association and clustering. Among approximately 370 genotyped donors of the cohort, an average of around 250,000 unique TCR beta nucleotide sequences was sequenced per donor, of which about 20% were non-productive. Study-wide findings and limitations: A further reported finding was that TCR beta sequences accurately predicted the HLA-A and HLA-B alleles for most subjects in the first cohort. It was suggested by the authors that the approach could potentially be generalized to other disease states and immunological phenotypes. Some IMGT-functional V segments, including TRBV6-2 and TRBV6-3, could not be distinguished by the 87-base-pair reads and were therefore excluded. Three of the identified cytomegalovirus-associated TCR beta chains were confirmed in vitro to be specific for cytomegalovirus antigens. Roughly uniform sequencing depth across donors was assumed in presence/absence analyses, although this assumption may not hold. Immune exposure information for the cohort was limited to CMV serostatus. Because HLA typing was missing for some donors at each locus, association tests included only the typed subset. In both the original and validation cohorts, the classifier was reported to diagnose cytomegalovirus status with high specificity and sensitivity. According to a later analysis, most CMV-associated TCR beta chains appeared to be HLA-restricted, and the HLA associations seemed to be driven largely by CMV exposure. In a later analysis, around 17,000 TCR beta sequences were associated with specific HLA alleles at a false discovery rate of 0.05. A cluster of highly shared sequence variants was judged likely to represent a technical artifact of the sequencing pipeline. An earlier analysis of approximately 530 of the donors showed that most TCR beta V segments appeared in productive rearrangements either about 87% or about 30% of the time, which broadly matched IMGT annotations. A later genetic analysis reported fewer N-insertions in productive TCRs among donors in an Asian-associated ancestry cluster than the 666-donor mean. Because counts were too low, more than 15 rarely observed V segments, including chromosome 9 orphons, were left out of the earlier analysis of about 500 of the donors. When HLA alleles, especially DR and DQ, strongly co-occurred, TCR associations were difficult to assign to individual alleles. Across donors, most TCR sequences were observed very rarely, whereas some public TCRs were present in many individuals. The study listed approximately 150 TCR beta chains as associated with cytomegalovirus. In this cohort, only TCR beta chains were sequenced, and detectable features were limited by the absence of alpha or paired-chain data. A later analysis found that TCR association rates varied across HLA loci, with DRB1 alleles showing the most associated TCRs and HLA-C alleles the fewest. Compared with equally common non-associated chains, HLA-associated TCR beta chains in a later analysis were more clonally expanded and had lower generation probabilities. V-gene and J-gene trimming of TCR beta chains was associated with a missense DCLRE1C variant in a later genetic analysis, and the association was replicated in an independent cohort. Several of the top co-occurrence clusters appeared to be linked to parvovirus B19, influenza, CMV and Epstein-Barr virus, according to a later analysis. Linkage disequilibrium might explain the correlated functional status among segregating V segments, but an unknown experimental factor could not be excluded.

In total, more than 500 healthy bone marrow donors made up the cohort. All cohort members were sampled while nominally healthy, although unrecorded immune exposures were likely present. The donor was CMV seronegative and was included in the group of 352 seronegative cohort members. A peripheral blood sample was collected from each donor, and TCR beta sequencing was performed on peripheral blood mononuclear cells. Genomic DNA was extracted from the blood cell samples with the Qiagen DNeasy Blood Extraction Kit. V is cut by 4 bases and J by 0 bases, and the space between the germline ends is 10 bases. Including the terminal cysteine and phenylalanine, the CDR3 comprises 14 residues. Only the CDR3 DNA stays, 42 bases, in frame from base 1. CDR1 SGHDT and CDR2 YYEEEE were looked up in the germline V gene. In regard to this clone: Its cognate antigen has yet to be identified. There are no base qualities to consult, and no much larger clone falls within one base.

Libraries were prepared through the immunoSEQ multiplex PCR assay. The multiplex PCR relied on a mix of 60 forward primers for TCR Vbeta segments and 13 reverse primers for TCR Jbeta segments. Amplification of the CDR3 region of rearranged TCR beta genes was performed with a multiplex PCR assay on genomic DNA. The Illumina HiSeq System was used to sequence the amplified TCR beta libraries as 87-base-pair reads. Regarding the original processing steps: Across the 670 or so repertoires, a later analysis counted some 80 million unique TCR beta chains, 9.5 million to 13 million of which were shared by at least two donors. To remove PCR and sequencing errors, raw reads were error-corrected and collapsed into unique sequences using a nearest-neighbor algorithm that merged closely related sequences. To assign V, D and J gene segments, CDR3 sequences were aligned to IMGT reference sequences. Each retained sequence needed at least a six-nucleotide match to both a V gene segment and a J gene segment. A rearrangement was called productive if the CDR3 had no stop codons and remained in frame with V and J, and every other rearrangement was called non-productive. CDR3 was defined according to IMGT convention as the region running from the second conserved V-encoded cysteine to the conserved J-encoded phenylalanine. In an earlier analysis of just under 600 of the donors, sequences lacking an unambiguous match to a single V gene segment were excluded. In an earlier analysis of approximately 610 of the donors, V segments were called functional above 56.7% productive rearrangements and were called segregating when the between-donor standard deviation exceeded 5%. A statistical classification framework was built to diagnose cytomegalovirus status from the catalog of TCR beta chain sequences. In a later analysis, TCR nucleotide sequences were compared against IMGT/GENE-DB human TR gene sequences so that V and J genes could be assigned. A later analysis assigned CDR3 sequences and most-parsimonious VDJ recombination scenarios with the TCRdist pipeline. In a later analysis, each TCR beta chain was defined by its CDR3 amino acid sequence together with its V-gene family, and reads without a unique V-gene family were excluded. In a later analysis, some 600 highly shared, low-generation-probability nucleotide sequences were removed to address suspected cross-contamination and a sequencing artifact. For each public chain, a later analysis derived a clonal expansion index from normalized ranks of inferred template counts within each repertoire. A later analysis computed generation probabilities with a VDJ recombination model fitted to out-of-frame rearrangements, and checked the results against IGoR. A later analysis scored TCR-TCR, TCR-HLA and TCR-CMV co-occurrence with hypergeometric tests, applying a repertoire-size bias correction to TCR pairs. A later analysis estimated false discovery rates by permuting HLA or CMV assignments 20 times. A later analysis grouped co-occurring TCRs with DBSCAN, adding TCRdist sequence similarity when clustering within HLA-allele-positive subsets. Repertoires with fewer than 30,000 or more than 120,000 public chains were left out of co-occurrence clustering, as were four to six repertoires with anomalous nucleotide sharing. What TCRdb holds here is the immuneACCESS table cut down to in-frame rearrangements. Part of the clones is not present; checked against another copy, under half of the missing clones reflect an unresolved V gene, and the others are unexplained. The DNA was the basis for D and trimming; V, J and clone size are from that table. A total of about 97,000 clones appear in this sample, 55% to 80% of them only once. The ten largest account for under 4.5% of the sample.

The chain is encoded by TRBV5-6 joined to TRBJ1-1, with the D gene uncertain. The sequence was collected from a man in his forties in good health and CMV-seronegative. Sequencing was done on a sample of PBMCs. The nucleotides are TGTGCCAGCAGCCCGGGAAGGCTGAACACTGAAGCTTTCTTT. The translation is CASSPGRLNTEAFF.